This T cell receptor beta chain was identified during a study of T-cell reconstitution after alpha-beta-depleted transplantation in children. The CDR3 length is 16 residues. Germline CDR1 reads SGHTA; CDR2 reads FQGNSA. V was clipped by 3 bases and J by 3 bases; unmatched bases: 7. Unique molecular identifiers were used in preparing the TCRbeta library. TCRdb ran MiXCR on the PCR reads and lists one entry per CDR3 protein. The sample has 98,000 or so distinct CDR3 sequences, approximately 6% seen once; the top ten hold approximately 25%. Study-level points and caveats: Counts and diversity of T cells one year after transplant came mostly from newly produced T cells. TCRbeta diversity was high at day 60 in some patients (a result of surviving recipient T cells and thymic progenitors).

This clonotype was picked up many times. What it binds is not known. The chain uses TRBV7-2 and TRBJ1-2, with 10 bases fitting TRBD1. Material: PBMCs, mostly from graft donor cells, obtained 360 days after TCRalphabeta/CD19-depleted stem cell transplant. This TCR came from a male patient aged 2-10 years who had a stem cell transplant for acute lymphoblastic leukemia, so the T cells may come from the graft donor. The CDR3 protein is CASSFHRDRGDYGYTF. In DNA, the CDR3 is TGTGCCAGCAGCTTCCACCGGGACAGGGGCGACTATGGCTACACCTTC.